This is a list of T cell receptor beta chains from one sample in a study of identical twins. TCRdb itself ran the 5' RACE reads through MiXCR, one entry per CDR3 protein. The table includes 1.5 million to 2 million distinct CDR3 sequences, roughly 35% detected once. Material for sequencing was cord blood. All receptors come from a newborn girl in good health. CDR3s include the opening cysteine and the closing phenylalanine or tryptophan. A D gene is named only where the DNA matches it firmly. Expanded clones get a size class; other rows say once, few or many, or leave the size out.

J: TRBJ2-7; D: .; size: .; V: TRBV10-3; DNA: TGTGCCATCAGTGCCTTCTACAGGTACGAGCAGTACTTC; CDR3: CAISAFYRYEQYF
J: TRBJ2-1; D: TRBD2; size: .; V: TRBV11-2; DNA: TGTGCCAGCAGCTTAGGTATAGCGGGGGGCAATGAGCAGTTCTTC; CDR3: CASSLGIAGGNEQFF
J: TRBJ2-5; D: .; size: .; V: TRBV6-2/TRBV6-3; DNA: TGTGCCAGCACGGAGCGGCTAGCCATTTACGAGACCCAGTACTTC; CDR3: CASTERLAIYETQYF
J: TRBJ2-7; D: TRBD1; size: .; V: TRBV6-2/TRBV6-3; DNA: TGTGCCAGCAGGTCAGGGGGCGCGAGGCGGTACGAGCAGTACTTC; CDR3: CASRSGGARRYEQYF
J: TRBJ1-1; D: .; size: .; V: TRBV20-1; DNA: TGCAGTGCTGGCTATTACACTGAAGCTTTCTTT; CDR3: CSAGYYTEAFF
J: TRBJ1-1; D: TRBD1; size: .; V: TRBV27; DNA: TGTGCCAGCAGGGGACAGGGGTTTCCTGAAGCTTTCTTT; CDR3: CASRGQGFPEAFF
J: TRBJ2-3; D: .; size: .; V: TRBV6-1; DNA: TGTGCCAGCAGTGTGACCAATACGCAGTATTTT; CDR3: CASSVTNTQYF
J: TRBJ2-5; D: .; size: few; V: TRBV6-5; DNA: TGTGCCAGCACCCGGGGGATCCCGAAGGAGACCCAGTACTTC; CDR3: CASTRGIPKETQYF
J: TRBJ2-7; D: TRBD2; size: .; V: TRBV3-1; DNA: TGTGCCAGCAGCCAAACGCTAGCGGGGGGCTACGAGCAGTACTTC; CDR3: CASSQTLAGGYEQYF
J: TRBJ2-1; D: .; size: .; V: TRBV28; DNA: TGTGCCAGCAGTTTGTTGGGTAGCGACCGTGCCAATGAGCAGTTCTTC; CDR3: CASSLLGSDRANEQFF
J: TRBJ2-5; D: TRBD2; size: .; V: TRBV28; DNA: TGTGCCAGCAGTTTAAACGGGGGGGCCCCCCGCGAAGAGACCCAGTACTTC; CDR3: CASSLNGGAPREETQYF
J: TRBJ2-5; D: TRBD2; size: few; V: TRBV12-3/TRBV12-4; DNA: TGTGCCAGCAGTTTAGTCGGCGGGAGGGAGGAGACCCAGTACTTC; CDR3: CASSLVGGREETQYF
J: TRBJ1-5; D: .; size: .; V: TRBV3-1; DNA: TGTGCCAGCAGCCAAAATAGACGTAATCAGCCCCAGCATTTT; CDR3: CASSQNRRNQPQHF
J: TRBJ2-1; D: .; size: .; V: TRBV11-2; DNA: TGTGCCAGCAGCCCAGACATCTACAATGAGCAGTTCTTC; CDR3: CASSPDIYNEQFF
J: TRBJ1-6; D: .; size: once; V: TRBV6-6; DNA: TGTGCCAGCAGTTACTTCCTCGGGACGGACTATAATTCACCCCTCCACTTT; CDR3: CASSYFLGTDYNSPLHF